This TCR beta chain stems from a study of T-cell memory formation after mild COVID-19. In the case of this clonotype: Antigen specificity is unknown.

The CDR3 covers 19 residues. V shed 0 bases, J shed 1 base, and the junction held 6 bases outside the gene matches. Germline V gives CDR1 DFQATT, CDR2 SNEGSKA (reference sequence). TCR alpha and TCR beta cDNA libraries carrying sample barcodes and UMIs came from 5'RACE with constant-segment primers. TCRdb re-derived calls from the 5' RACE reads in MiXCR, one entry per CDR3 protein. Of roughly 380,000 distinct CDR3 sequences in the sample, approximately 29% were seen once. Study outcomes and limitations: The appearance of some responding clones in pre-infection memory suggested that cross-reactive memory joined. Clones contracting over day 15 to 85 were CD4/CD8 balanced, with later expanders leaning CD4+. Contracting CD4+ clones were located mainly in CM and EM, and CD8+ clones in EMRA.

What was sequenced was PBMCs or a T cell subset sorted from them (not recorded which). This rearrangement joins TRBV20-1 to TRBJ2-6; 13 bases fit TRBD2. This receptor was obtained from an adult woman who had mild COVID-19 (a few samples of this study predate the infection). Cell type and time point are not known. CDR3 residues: CSARDPGLAGYSGANVLTF. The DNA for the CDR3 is TGCAGTGCTAGAGACCCGGGACTAGCGGGATATTCTGGGGCCAACGTCCTGACTTTC.